Listed here is a single T cell receptor (beta chain). Its antigen is as yet unknown. The CDR3 totals 14 residues. In germline, CDR1 is MNHNS, CDR2 SASEGT. Deletions cut 4 bases from V and 3 bases from J, with 9 bases between. Data came from immunoSEQ multiplex PCR; TCRdb stores just in-frame clones and leaves some out. The table records about 18,000 clones, 44% of them present only once. The entry originates in a study of siplizumab effects on memory and regulatory T cells. Turning to the study itself: Siplizumab at roughly 1 ug/mL was tested against drug-free controls in paired reactions. Study-wide results and limits: It seemed that naive T cells were more diverse than memory cells and were major contributors to the alloresponse.

The mixed lymphocyte reaction cells were cocultured at 37°C for 6 to 7 days. Sequencing input: CFSE-low (dividing) CD4+ T cells sorted from an allogeneic mixed lymphocyte reaction. The genes are TRBV6-1 and TRBJ1-4, with D uncertain. The source is a human donor in good health; the cells came from an allogeneic mixed lymphocyte reaction. Some clones in this sample may be carry-over from other donors' samples. The CDR3 DNA reads as TGTGCCAGCAGTGGTGAGGTAGCTAATGAAAAACTGTTTTTT. Its protein is CASSGEVANEKLFF.